This TCR beta chain was obtained from a study of OX40 agonist ivuxolimab in advanced cancers. V gave up 1 base and J gave up 2 bases, with 18 bases separating them. Germline CDR1 is LGHNT and CDR2 is FRNRAP. There are 18 residues in the CDR3. Points from the study as a whole: Dosing at 0.1 to 3.0 mg/kg was accompanied by clonal expansion of CD4+ and CD8+ blood T cells by week 6. Part of the nonresponder group also had normalized T-cell clonal expansion that was low.

TCRdb keeps only in-frame clones here, not all; method: immunoSEQ multiplex PCR. The sample lists around 70,000 clones, approximately 85% seen once, with more than 0.45% in the top ten. Details on this clone: No antigen is known for it.

This clonotype was obtained from an adult with an advanced solid tumor such as melanoma, head and neck, liver or kidney cancer. This chain links TRBV12-5 with TRBJ2-1; D possibly corresponds to TRBD2 (7 bases). The sample consisted of CD4+ or CD8+ T cells sorted from blood, taken in a trial of the OX40 agonist ivuxolimab. Here the CDR3 reads CASGLALLGGGTYNEQFF. Written as DNA, the CDR3 is TGTGCTAGTGGTTTGGCACTCTTAGGGGGGGGAACCTACAATGAGCAGTTCTTC.